The rows below give T cell receptor beta chains drawn from one sample of a study of shared clonotypes between healthy human individuals. Profiled with immunoSEQ multiplex PCR; TCRdb holds only in-frame clones, not every one. Of fewer than 700,000 clones in the sample, roughly 72% were seen once. Material for sequencing was PBMCs. The receptors derive from a woman between 40 and 55 years old in good health. Some clones in this sample may be carry-over from other donors' samples. CDR3s include the opening cysteine and the closing phenylalanine or tryptophan. Each record gives: V gene, J gene, clone size, D gene, CDR3 protein, CDR3 DNA. The D gene is left open where the match is weak. A clone size is listed for some rows: how often the clone was seen (once, few, many), or a class if it is expanded.

TRBV28	TRBJ2-2	once	TRBD1	CASSLLRQGANTGELFF	TGTGCCAGCAGTTTACTAAGACAGGGGGCGAACACCGGGGAGCTGTTTTTT
TRBV5-5	TRBJ2-3	.	.	CASSLGGRALTDTQYF	TGTGCCAGCAGCTTGGGGGGTCGGGCCCTCACAGATACGCAGTATTTT
TRBV7-2	TRBJ2-1	.	.	CASSLGGNSYNEQFF	TGTGCCAGCAGCTTAGGTGGAAACTCCTACAATGAGCAGTTCTTC
TRBV28	TRBJ2-2	.	TRBD1	CASSPGQGGSGELFF	TGTGCCAGCAGTCCGGGACAGGGCGGGTCCGGGGAGCTGTTTTTT
TRBV28	TRBJ2-7	.	TRBD2	CASSWDGTSGRVEQYF	TGTGCCAGCAGTTGGGACGGGACTAGCGGGAGGGTCGAGCAGTACTTC
TRBV28	TRBJ2-3	.	TRBD2	CASSWGTSGTDTQYF	TGTGCCAGCAGTTGGGGGACTAGCGGCACAGATACGCAGTATTTT
TRBV21-1	TRBJ2-7	.	.	CASSKVWGQGSHEQYF	.
TRBV7-3	TRBJ2-5	.	.	CASSLGPNQETQYF	TGTGCCAGCAGCTTAGGGCCAAACCAAGAGACCCAGTACTTC
TRBV19	TRBJ1-5	.	TRBD1	CASNLQGANQPQHF	TGTGCCAGTAACTTACAGGGGGCGAATCAGCCCCAGCATTTT
TRBV9	TRBJ2-7	.	.	CASSGSGDSYEQYF	TGTGCCAGCAGCGGCTCAGGAGATTCCTACGAGCAGTACTTC
TRBV13	TRBJ2-1	.	.	CASSLGRGHNEQFF	TGTGCCAGCAGCTTAGGGCGGGGCCACAATGAGCAGTTCTTC
TRBV6-1	TRBJ2-2	.	TRBD2	CASSGVAGATGELFF	TGTGCCAGCAGTGGGGTAGCGGGAGCCACCGGGGAGCTGTTTTTT
TRBV9	TRBJ2-3	few	TRBD2	CASSVDLAGTDTQYF	TGTGCCAGCAGCGTAGACCTAGCGGGCACAGATACGCAGTATTTT
TRBV2	TRBJ2-5	.	TRBD2	CASSETGSGSGQETQYF	TGTGCCAGCAGTGAAACGGGTAGCGGGAGTGGGCAAGAGACCCAGTACTTC
TRBV14	TRBJ2-1	.	.	CASSQLQGRHNEQFF	TGTGCCAGCAGCCAACTCCAAGGGAGGCACAATGAGCAGTTCTTC
TRBV5-4	TRBJ2-5	few	.	CASSLRSDQETQYF	TGTGCCAGCAGCTTAAGGAGCGATCAAGAGACCCAGTACTTC
TRBV30	TRBJ2-2	few	TRBD1	CAWGTGRRTGELFF	TGTGCCTGGGGGACAGGGAGGCGGACCGGGGAGCTGTTTTTT
TRBV5-4	TRBJ2-1	.	TRBD2	CASSSRTSGSDEQFF	TGTGCCAGCAGCTCACGGACTAGCGGGAGCGATGAGCAGTTCTTC
TRBV11-2	TRBJ2-1	once	TRBD1	CASSPRSGTGLDNEQFF	TGTGCCAGCAGCCCCAGATCCGGGACAGGGCTGGACAATGAGCAGTTCTTC
TRBV6-1	TRBJ1-4	.	TRBD1	CASSETIGQGATNEKLFF	TGTGCCAGCAGTGAAACTATTGGACAGGGGGCAACTAATGAAAAACTGTTTTTT
TRBV14	TRBJ2-3	.	.	CASTGRLSTDTQYF	TGTGCCAGCACCGGACGATTAAGCACAGATACGCAGTATTTT
TRBV5-1	TRBJ1-1	.	.	CASSLVGRNTEAFF	TGCGCCAGCAGCTTAGTGGGGAGAAACACTGAAGCTTTCTTT
TRBV28	TRBJ1-1	.	TRBD1	CASSLASGGTEAFF	TGTGCCAGCAGTTTAGCCTCAGGGGGCACTGAAGCTTTCTTT
TRBV29-1	TRBJ2-7	.	TRBD2	CSVGSGGSIDEQYF	TGCAGCGTCGGGAGCGGGGGGAGTATCGACGAGCAGTACTTC
TRBV5-1	TRBJ2-1	.	TRBD1	CASSLGTGRYNEQFF	TGCGCCAGCAGCTTGGGGACAGGGAGATACAATGAGCAGTTCTTC
TRBV5-4	TRBJ2-7	.	.	CASSPGVGASYEQYF	TGTGCCAGCAGCCCCGGCGTGGGCGCGTCCTACGAGCAGTACTTC
TRBV4-2	TRBJ1-4	.	.	CASSQPKNEKLFF	TGTGCCAGCAGCCAACCCAAGAATGAAAAACTGTTTTTT
TRBV28	TRBJ2-7	.	TRBD2	CATTRGGVSYEQYF	TGTGCCACCACTCGGGGGGGAGTGTCCTACGAGCAGTACTTC
TRBV27	TRBJ2-1	.	.	CASSLPDGNEQFF	TGTGCCAGCAGTTTGCCCGACGGGAATGAGCAGTTCTTC
TRBV10-1	TRBJ2-5	.	.	CASSWGLETQYF	TGCGCCAGCAGTTGGGGGCTGGAGACCCAGTACTTC
TRBV10-3	TRBJ2-1	.	.	CAIRALGEDGNEQFF	TGTGCCATCAGGGCCCTTGGAGAAGACGGCAATGAGCAGTTCTTC
TRBV27	TRBJ1-1	.	TRBD1	CASSRDRANTEAFF	TGTGCCAGCTCCCGGGACAGGGCGAACACTGAAGCTTTCTTT
TRBV6-1	TRBJ1-1	.	.	CASSDLLGSPNTEAFF	TGTGCCAGCAGTGATTTGTTGGGTTCCCCGAACACTGAAGCTTTCTTT
TRBV9	TRBJ2-2	few	.	CASSVRVSGSTGELFF	TGTGCCAGCAGCGTACGGGTCAGCGGAAGCACCGGGGAGCTGTTTTTT
TRBV2	TRBJ1-4	once	TRBD1	CASTPTGGKLFF	TGTGCCAGCACCCCGACAGGGGGAAAACTGTTTTTT
TRBV9	TRBJ2-7	.	TRBD2	CASSPRGAGTSGPYEQYF	TGTGCCAGCAGCCCGCGGGGGGCCGGGACTAGCGGACCCTACGAGCAGTACTTC
TRBV29-1	TRBJ2-2	.	TRBD2	CSGQAGGNTGELFF	TGCAGCGGACAAGCGGGAGGGAACACCGGGGAGCTGTTTTTT
TRBV28	TRBJ2-5	.	.	CASSFAGDQETQYF	TGTGCCAGCAGTTTCGCCGGGGACCAAGAGACCCAGTACTTC
TRBV5-1	TRBJ2-1	.	TRBD2	CASSLGAGDSEEQFF	TGCGCCAGCAGCTTGGGCGCGGGGGACTCGGAGGAGCAGTTCTTC
TRBV30	TRBJ2-3	once	.	CAWSKLASGWDTQYF	TGTGCCTGGAGTAAACTGGCTTCGGGGTGGGATACGCAGTATTTT
TRBV11-3	TRBJ2-1	.	.	CASSLTMDSYNEQFF	TGTGCCAGCAGCCTCACTATGGATTCTTACAATGAGCAGTTCTTC
TRBV20-1	TRBJ1-1	.	.	CSASSAFF	TGCAGTGCTAGCTCAGCTTTCTTT
TRBV19	TRBJ2-5	.	TRBD1	CASTSQGAETQYF	TGTGCCAGCACTAGCCAGGGGGCAGAGACCCAGTACTTC